This T cell receptor (beta chain) was recorded in a study of blood T cell repertoires in COVID-19. With regard to this clone: Other DNA sequences within the sample encode an identical CDR3.

Unmatched junction bases numbered 1, after V lost 0 bases and J lost 4 bases. This CDR3 region has 14 residues. Germline assignment: CDR1 SGHRS and CDR2 YFSETQ. Produced via immunoSEQ multiplex PCR; TCRdb's table is partial and in-frame only. The sample contains 150,000 or so clones, about 92% of which appear only once. The sequence derives from a man between 60 and 70 years old with active or convalescent COVID-19. Sample: peripheral blood. The chain couples TRBV5-1 to TRBJ2-1; 7 bases are shared with TRBD2. CDR3 bases: TGCGCCAGCAGCTTGGGCGGGAGTTACAATGAGCAGTTCTTC. It translates to CASSLGGSYNEQFF.